This TCR beta chain was retrieved from a study of blood T cell repertoires in COVID-19. This clone was counted only a few times. Sequencing used immunoSEQ multiplex PCR; TCRdb keeps in-frame clones, though not all of them. This table holds roughly 500,000 clones, 70% to 90% found once. The sample comprised peripheral blood. This sequence originates from a human donor in a cohort sampled during active COVID-19.

CDR3 loop: CASKGVNEQFF. The CDR3 nucleotides read TGTGCCAGCAAAGGGGTCAATGAGCAGTTCTTC. The chain recombines TRBV5-4 with TRBJ2-1; weak D call: TRBD1 (5 bases). V lost 6 bases and J lost 6, with 7 bases in between. The CDR3 sequence is 11 residues long. Germline V gene lookup returns CDR1 SGHNT and CDR2 YYREEE (reference sequence). The full variable domain, with the rest looked up from reference TRBV5-4 and TRBJ2-1, is ETGVTQSPTHLIKTRGQQVTLRCSSQSGHNTVSWYQQALGQGPQFIFQYYREEENGRGNFPPRFSGLQFPNYSSELNVNALELDDSALYLCASKGVNEQFFGPGTRLTVL.